The T cell receptor (beta chain) under discussion was sequenced for a study of PD-L1 blockade in urothelial cancer. At the level of the study: A median of roughly 130,000 T cells was found in the blood samples.

Germline assignment: CDR1 SGHRS and CDR2 YFSETQ. The CDR3 runs 14 residues. With 7 bases removed from V and 8 bases from J, the gap between germline ends came to 21 bases. Sequencing was performed with immunoSEQ multiplex PCR; in TCRdb, only in-frame clones are kept and a portion is missing. Among 25,000 to 40,000 clones listed, around 83% were seen once. Findings and limits, study-wide: By 3 weeks, tumor-associated blood clones had expanded more in durable-benefit patients. Having blood TCR clonality under the median before treatment predicted better survival.

The study enrolled patients with locally advanced or metastatic urothelial carcinoma. A word on this clone: Antigen unknown.

The chain combines TRBV5-1 with TRBJ1-2; TRBD1 is a possible D gene (6 bases). The specimen comprised PBMCs, sampled around atezolizumab (anti-PD-L1) treatment. The clonotype was recovered from a man between 60 and 70 years old with urothelial cancer. DNA of the CDR3: TGCGCCAGCGCACTCGGACAGCAATCGGGGGGCTACACCTTC. Translation: CASALGQQSGGYTF.